These T cell receptor beta chains were read from a single sample in a study of post-analysis software for immune sequencing data. One entry per CDR3 protein results from TCRdb running MiXCR on the PCR reads. The sample includes approximately 400,000 distinct CDR3 sequences, approximately 38% seen only once; the top ten take roughly 13%. Source material: blood. The origin of the receptors is a girl aged 10-17 years with multiple sclerosis. Both conserved end residues are part of each CDR3. The order of the fields is V gene, D gene, clone size, J gene, CDR3 protein, CDR3 DNA. A D gene is named only where the DNA matches it firmly. Size tells how often a clone was seen (once, few, many) or the class of an expanded clone, and some rows leave it out.

TRBV10-3	NA	few	TRBJ1-5	CAISGGVGQPQHF	TGTGCCATCAGTGGGGGGGTAGGTCAGCCCCAGCATTTT
TRBV7-6	TRBD1	NA	TRBJ1-6	CASSLGQGSTYNSPLHF	TGTGCCAGCAGCTTGGGACAGGGATCTACCTATAATTCACCCCTCCACTTT
TRBV4-1	NA	once	TRBJ2-2	CASSHGSMTGELFF	TGCGCCAGCAGCCATGGAAGCATGACCGGGGAGCTGTTTTTT
TRBV2	TRBD1	NA	TRBJ2-1	CASGGQSYNEQFF	TGTGCCAGCGGGGGACAGTCCTACAATGAGCAGTTCTTC
TRBV5-1	NA	NA	TRBJ1-1	CASSLTGPTNTEAFF	TGCGCCAGCAGCTTGACGGGCCCAACGAACACTGAAGCTTTCTTT
TRBV12-3/TRBV12-4	NA	NA	TRBJ2-3	CASTTGDRLYTDTQYF	TGTGCCAGCACCACGGGAGACAGGCTATACACAGATACGCAGTATTTT
TRBV5-1	NA	NA	TRBJ1-1	CASSLATGVMNTEAFF	TGCGCCAGCAGCTTGGCCACTGGGGTAATGAACACTGAAGCTTTCTTT
TRBV7-9	TRBD1	many	TRBJ1-2	CASSPGQAAAEPHGYTF	TGTGCCAGCAGCCCCGGACAGGCCGCGGCGGAACCGCATGGCTACACCTTC
TRBV7-2	NA	few	TRBJ2-3	CASSVRRGDTQYF	TGTGCCAGCAGCGTCCGGCGGGGAGATACGCAGTATTTT
TRBV29-1	NA	NA	TRBJ2-6	CSVGHSGANVLTF	TGCAGCGTTGGCCACTCTGGGGCCAACGTCCTGACTTTC
TRBV4-2	NA	NA	TRBJ2-1	CASSQGLGTGNEQFF	TGTGCCAGCAGCCAAGGACTAGGCACTGGCAATGAGCAGTTCTTC
TRBV4-2	NA	NA	TRBJ2-4	CASSQDLNARNDEYF	TGTGCCAGCAGCCAAGATTTGAATGCTAGGAACGACGAGTACTTC
TRBV7-2	TRBD2	NA	TRBJ2-1	CASSLAGTSAPFRDNEQFF	TGTGCCAGCAGCTTAGCCGGGACTAGCGCCCCTTTCCGCGACAATGAGCAGTTCTTC
TRBV5-6	NA	NA	TRBJ2-1	CASRLTRGEQFF	TGTGCCAGCAGGCTCACTAGAGGTGAGCAGTTCTTC
TRBV6-1	NA	NA	TRBJ2-2	CASSEGDISGELFF	TGTGCCAGCAGTGAGGGGGACATCTCCGGGGAGCTGTTTTTT
TRBV6-1	NA	NA	TRBJ2-7	CASSEWVSSYEQYF	TGTGCCAGCAGTGAATGGGTGAGCTCCTACGAGCAGTACTTC